One and the same sample provided the 6 T cell receptor beta chains below, sequenced in a study of response to subunit inactivated influenza vaccine. MiXCR, run by TCRdb on the RT-PCR reads, gives a single entry per CDR3 protein. This table has over 750,000 distinct CDR3 sequences, 21% appearing once. The sample in question was PBMCs from blood, obtained more than 4 days after vaccination. These TCRs come from a man between 45 and 60 years old who received an inactivated influenza vaccine.

V gene TRBV12-3 or TRBV12-4 combines with J gene TRBJ2-1; TRBD1 is a possible D gene (6 bases). V lost 0 bases, J lost 0 bases, and 21 bases lay in between. This CDR3 has 20 residues. The CDR3 DNA reads TGTGCCAGCAGTTTAGCGTACCTCGGGACATCCCAGATCTCCTACAATGAGCAGTTCTTC. It yields the protein CASSLAYLGTSQISYNEQFF.

Only a few counts were recorded for this clonotype. The V call is TRBV6-2 or TRBV6-3, the J call TRBJ1-1; D not certain. Germline CDR1 MNHEY, CDR2 SVGEGT. V dropped 2 bases and J dropped 5 bases, with 9 bases sitting between them. The CDR3 spans 13 residues. CDR3 nucleotide sequence: TGTGCCAGCAGTTACGGGATTAATACTGAAGCTTTCTTT. Translating it yields CASSYGINTEAFF.

The chain has TRBV14 and TRBJ1-4, with a weak D call TRBD1 (5 bases). The length of the CDR3 is 13 residues. The germline CDR1 and CDR2 sequences are SGHDN and FVKESK. Between the trimmed V and J ends, which lost 4 bases and 8 bases, there was a span of 11 bases. This CDR3 reads CASSLRWGEKLFF. CDR3 coding DNA: TGTGCCAGCAGCCTTCGATGGGGGGAAAAACTGTTTTTT.

The chain combines TRBV30 with TRBJ2-7; a possible D gene is TRBD1 (6 bases). Germline CDR1 is GTSNPN and CDR2 is SVGIG (reference sequence). The CDR3 loop spans 13 amino acids. Between the trimmed V and J ends, which lost 2 bases and 5 bases, there was a span of 13 bases. CDR3 coding DNA: TGTGCCTGGAGTCTGGACAGTTCCAACGAGCAGTACTTC. Translating gives CAWSLDSSNEQYF.

This clonotype was observed a few times. The chain combines TRBV7-2 with TRBJ2-7; a possible D gene is TRBD1 (6 bases). Trimming left V 4 bases short and J 3 bases short, with 13 bases between. The V gene's germline CDR1 is SGHTA and CDR2 FQGNSA. The CDR3 contains 14 residues. This chain's CDR3 is CASSSTGYNYEQYF. The DNA of the CDR3 is TGTGCCAGCAGCTCAACAGGGTATAACTACGAGCAGTACTTC.

The gene calls are TRBV5-1 and TRBJ2-2; 7 bases match TRBD1. CDR1 is SGHRS and CDR2 is YFSETQ in the germline V gene. Germline trimming cut 2 bases from V and 6 bases from J; bases unmatched to any gene: 10. The CDR3 runs to 16 residues. This CDR3 is CASSLYLIGTAGELFF. In DNA form, the CDR3 reads TGCGCCAGCAGCTTATACTTAATCGGGACAGCCGGGGAGCTGTTTTTT. The full variable domain, its missing parts supplied by reference TRBV5-1 and TRBJ2-2, is KAGVTQTPRYLIKTRGQQVTLSCSPISGHRSVSWYQQTPGQGLQFLFEYFSETQRNKGNFPGRFSGRQFSNSRSEMNVSTLELGDSALYLCASSLYLIGTAGELFFGEGSRLTVL.